This record covers a single T cell receptor (beta chain). Its cognate antigen has yet to be identified. Base qualities were left out, and no much larger clone turns up one base away. This sample is part of a study of post-analysis software for immune sequencing data (dated by TCRdb to about 2015). Background for the entire study: Disease courses on record covered relapsing-remitting, secondary progressive and progressive-relapsing multiple sclerosis, though some patients had no subtype annotation. The patient repertoires were compared against 11 previously published healthy control repertoires obtained from donors aged about 6 to 28 years. A subset of samples was prepared in parallel using single-end sample barcoding, then pooled and co-amplified after Illumina adapter ligation.

To demonstrate the VDJtools post-analysis software, the study profiled TCR beta repertoires from the peripheral blood of 10 to 15 young patients with multiple sclerosis. Multiple sclerosis patients were children and adolescents aged about 6 to 16 years. V lost 4 bases and J lost 0 bases; the stretch between them is 6 bases long. Reading the germline V gene gives CDR1 SQVTM and CDR2 ANQGSEA. Inclusive of the bounding cysteine and phenylalanine, the CDR3 is 12 residues long. Only the CDR3 portion is preserved as DNA: 36 bases, with reading frame beginning at the first base. What the study reported, not specific to this receptor: Significantly higher frequencies in patients than in controls were found for roughly 5 TRBV segments, including TRBV5-6, TRBV5-1 and TRBV20-1. The control group was slightly older than the multiple sclerosis patient group. Normalized Chao1 diversity was significantly lower in multiple sclerosis patients than controls, suggesting substantial peripheral T-cell clonal expansion. Direct clustering with F measure showed strong co-clustering of samples prepared in the same batch, prompting a batch-effect correction.

The protocol used for the library was PCR. The reads were generated on an Illumina HiSeq 2500. To reduce PCR and sequencing biases, unique molecular identifiers were incorporated into the TCR beta cDNA libraries. About 500,000 cDNA molecules were obtained per 1 to 10 million input T cells, so each molecule approximated one T cell. The patient libraries were prepared and sequenced using the same protocol as the earlier healthy control dataset. Within a given batch, samples were prepared together, multiplexed and sequenced on the same HiSeq lane. The authors processed their data as follows. MIGEC handled the raw barcoded reads, throwing out single-read molecular identifier groups before consensus assembly and CDR3 extraction. Clonotype tables were post-analysed with VDJtools, normalizing diversity by down-sampling all datasets to the smallest sample size. In repertoire overlap clustering, CDR3 amino acid sequences, but not nucleotide sequences, were matched to correct batch-related cross-sample contamination. TCRdb reprocessed the public reads (quality trimming at Q25 with fastp, clone calling with MiXCR) and kept in-frame beta chains. For every CDR3 protein sequence, its rows merge into one entry that carries the most common genes and DNA. The V and J calls were determined by TCRdb, not by the authors. This sample is represented by 750,000 to 950,000 distinct CDR3 sequences; approximately 53% of them were singletons. The ten top clones hold approximately 4.2% of the sample.

The sequence links TRBV29-1 to TRBJ1-1; the D gene identity is not certain. The sequenced sample consisted of blood. The clonotype comes from a girl between 5 and 17 years old with multiple sclerosis. DNA sequence: TGCAGCGTTGTACAGCTGAACACTGAAGCTTTCTTT. Translation gives CSVVQLNTEAFF.